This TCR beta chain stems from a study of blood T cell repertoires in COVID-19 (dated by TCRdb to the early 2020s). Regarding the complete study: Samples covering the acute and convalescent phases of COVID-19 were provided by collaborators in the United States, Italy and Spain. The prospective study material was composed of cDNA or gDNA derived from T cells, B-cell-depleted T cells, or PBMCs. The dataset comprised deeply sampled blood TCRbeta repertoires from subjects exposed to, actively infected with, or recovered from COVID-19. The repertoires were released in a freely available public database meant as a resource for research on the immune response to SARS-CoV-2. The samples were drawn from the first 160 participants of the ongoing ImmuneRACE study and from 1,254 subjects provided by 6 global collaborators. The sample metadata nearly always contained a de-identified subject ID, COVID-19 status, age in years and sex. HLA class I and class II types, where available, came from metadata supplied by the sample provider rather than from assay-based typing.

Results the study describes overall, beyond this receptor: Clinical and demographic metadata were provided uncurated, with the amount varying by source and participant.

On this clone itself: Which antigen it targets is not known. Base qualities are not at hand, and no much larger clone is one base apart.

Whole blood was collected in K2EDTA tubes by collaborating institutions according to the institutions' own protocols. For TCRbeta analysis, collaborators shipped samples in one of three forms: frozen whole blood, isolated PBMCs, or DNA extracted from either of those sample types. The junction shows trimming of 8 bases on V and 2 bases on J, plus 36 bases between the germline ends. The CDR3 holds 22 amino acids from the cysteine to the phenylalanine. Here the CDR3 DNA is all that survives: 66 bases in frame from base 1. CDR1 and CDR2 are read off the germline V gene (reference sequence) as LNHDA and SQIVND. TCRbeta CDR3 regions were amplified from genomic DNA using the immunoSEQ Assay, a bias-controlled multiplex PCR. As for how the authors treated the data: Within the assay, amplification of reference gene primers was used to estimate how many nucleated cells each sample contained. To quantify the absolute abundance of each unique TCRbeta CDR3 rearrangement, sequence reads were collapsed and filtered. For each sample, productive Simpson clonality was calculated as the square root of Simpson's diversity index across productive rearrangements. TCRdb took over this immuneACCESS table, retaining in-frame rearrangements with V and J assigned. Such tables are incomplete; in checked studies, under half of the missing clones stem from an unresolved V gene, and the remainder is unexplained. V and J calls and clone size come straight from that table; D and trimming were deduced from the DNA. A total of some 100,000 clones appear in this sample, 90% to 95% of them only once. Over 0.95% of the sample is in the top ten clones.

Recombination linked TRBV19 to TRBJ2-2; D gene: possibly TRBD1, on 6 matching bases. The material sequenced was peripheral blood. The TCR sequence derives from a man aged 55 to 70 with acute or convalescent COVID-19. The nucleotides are TGTGCCAGTCGAACTAGACCCCATACAGGGTGGCGTGCCCAGATAAACACCGGGGAGCTGTTTTTT. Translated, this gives CASRTRPHTGWRAQINTGELFF.